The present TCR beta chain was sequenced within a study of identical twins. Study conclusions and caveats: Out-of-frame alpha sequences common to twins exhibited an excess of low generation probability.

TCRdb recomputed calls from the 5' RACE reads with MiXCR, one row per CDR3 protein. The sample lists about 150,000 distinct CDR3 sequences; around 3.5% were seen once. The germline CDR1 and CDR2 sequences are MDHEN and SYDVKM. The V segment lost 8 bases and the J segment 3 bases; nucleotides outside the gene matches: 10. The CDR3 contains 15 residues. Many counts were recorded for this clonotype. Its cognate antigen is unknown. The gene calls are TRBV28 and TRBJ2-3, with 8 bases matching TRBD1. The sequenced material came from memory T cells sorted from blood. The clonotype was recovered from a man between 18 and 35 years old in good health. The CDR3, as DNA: TGTGCCAGCGGCGACAGGGGAAAGGGTACAGATACGCAGTATTTT. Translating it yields CASGDRGKGTDTQYF.